This record concerns one TCR beta chain sequence. It has no known antigen specificity. Per-base qualities were not stored, and no clone one base away is much larger. The cohort comprised some 680 healthy bone marrow donors. All cohort members were sampled while nominally healthy, although unrecorded immune exposures were likely present. The donor tested CMV seronegative, placing the donor among the roughly 340 seronegative members of the cohort. A peripheral blood sample was provided by each donor, and peripheral blood mononuclear cells were used for TCR beta sequencing. The Qiagen DNeasy Blood Extraction Kit was used to extract genomic DNA from the blood cell samples. This entry comes from a study of cytomegalovirus exposure and HLA in healthy donors (dated by TCRdb to 2015 to 2018). Study-level background: An earlier analysis of approximately 590 of the donors reported about 250 Gb of sequence data and some 120 million unique TCR beta sequences from about 200 million T cells. Approximately 310 gigabases of sequencing data and 70 million to 100 million unique TCR sequences were included in an early release covering roughly 600 HLA-typed donors. Among the roughly 400 genotyped donors, around 81% belonged to the genetic ancestry cluster associated with self-reported Caucasian donors. The study was designed to test whether signatures of past pathogen exposure could be identified by cataloging public T cell receptors. Using immunosequencing, the study profiled T cell repertoires from about 620 subjects and related those repertoires to cytomegalovirus serostatus. A separate validation cohort of over a hundred different subjects was used in addition to the roughly 700-subject first cohort. To predict cytomegalovirus infection status, the study brought together high-throughput TCR immunosequencing, statistical association of individual TCRs with disease status, and machine learning. In a later analysis, previously published TCR beta repertoires from about 670 donors were re-analyzed and high-resolution HLA genotyping was added so that TCR occurrence patterns could be studied. Rather than drawing on any new phenotypic data, the later analysis identified candidate immune exposures from TCR beta sequences and the way those sequences occurred across donors. In an earlier analysis of several hundred of the donors, high-throughput TCR beta sequencing was used to judge whether each TCR beta V gene segment behaved as functional or pseudogenic. Donor age, sex, ethnicity and CMV serostatus were collected together with the repertoire data. A later genetic analysis took genome-wide SNP genotypes for about 55% of the roughly 670 donors and used that subset as a discovery cohort. All discovery cohort repertoires had been generated using a single sequencing platform. Both class I and class II loci were covered by HLA typing, at four-digit resolution. The number of donors typed differed by locus, with roughly 629-640 for A, B, C, DRB1 and DQB1, around 500 for DQA1, 600 to 610 for DPA1, and some 470 for DPB1. Because of strong linkage in the cohort, a few DR-DQ haplotypes were treated as single units for association and clustering. Across some 400 genotyped donors of the cohort, an average of about 250,000 unique TCR beta nucleotide sequences per donor were sequenced, and around 20% of those sequences were non-productive.

The germline V gene sets CDR1 to SQVTM and CDR2 to ANQGSEA. The CDR3, cysteine through phenylalanine, is 15 amino acids long. Only the CDR3 portion is preserved as DNA: 45 bases, with reading frame beginning at the first base. Between the V and J ends, shortened by 4 bases and 0 bases respectively, the junction contains 15 bases. The library was made by the immunoSEQ multiplex PCR assay. The multiplex PCR relied on a mix of 60 forward primers for TCR Vbeta segments and 13 reverse primers for TCR Jbeta segments. Amplification of the CDR3 region of rearranged TCR beta genes was performed with a multiplex PCR assay on genomic DNA. Amplified TCR beta libraries were sequenced as 87-base-pair reads on the Illumina HiSeq System. Regarding the original processing steps: In a later analysis, tens of millions of unique TCR beta chains were counted across the roughly 700 repertoires, and roughly 10 million of these chains were shared by at least two donors. Raw reads were error-corrected and collapsed into unique sequences by a nearest-neighbor algorithm in which closely related sequences were merged to remove PCR and sequencing errors. To assign V, D and J gene segments, CDR3 sequences were aligned to IMGT reference sequences. For a sequence to be retained, at least a six-nucleotide match to both a V gene segment and a J gene segment was required. Rearrangements were classified as productive when the CDR3 lacked stop codons and remained in frame with V and J, and all other rearrangements were classified as non-productive. CDR3 was defined according to IMGT convention as the region running from the second conserved V-encoded cysteine to the conserved J-encoded phenylalanine. In an earlier analysis of roughly 580 of the donors, sequences lacking an unambiguous match to a single V gene segment were excluded. An earlier analysis of 500 to 700 of the donors classified V segments as functional when productive rearrangements were above 56.7% and as segregating when the standard deviation between donors was above 5%. A statistical classification framework was built for diagnosing cytomegalovirus status from the catalog of TCR beta chain sequences. In a later analysis, V and J genes were assigned by comparing TCR nucleotide sequences against IMGT/GENE-DB human TR gene sequences. A later analysis assigned CDR3 sequences and most-parsimonious VDJ recombination scenarios with the TCRdist pipeline. A later analysis defined each TCR beta chain by its CDR3 amino acid sequence plus V-gene family, and excluded reads lacking a unique V-gene family. As a way to deal with suspected cross-contamination and a sequencing artifact, a later analysis dropped over 550 nucleotide sequences that were highly shared and had low generation probability. For each public chain, a later analysis derived a clonal expansion index from normalized ranks of inferred template counts within each repertoire. In a later analysis, generation probabilities were computed with a VDJ recombination model fitted to out-of-frame rearrangements, and the resulting probabilities were checked against IGoR. In a later analysis, TCR-TCR, TCR-HLA and TCR-CMV co-occurrence was scored with hypergeometric tests, and a repertoire-size bias correction was applied to TCR pairs. To estimate false discovery rates, a later analysis permuted the HLA or CMV assignments 20 times. In a later analysis, co-occurring TCRs were grouped using DBSCAN, with TCRdist sequence similarity added in when clustering inside HLA-allele-positive subsets. For co-occurrence clustering, repertoires with fewer than 30,000 or more than 120,000 public chains were excluded, along with five repertoires with anomalous nucleotide sharing. Sourced from immuneACCESS, this table was stored by TCRdb with only in-frame sequences that have V and J called. A share of the clones is absent; for the studies checked, an unresolved V gene accounts for under half, and the remainder has no known explanation. V and J calls and clone size are copied from that table; D and trimming were computed from the DNA. The sample includes about 140,000 clones, with roughly 80% observed a single time. Of the sample, around 3.4% falls within the top ten clones.

Broad study findings and their caveats: Correlated functional status among segregating V segments might reflect linkage disequilibrium, but an unknown experimental factor could not be ruled out. In the study, some 160 TCR beta chains were listed as associated with cytomegalovirus. The 87-base-pair reads could not distinguish some IMGT-functional V segments, including TRBV6-2 and TRBV6-3, so those segments were excluded. In a later analysis, most CMV-associated TCR beta chains were found to appear HLA-restricted, with HLA associations seemingly driven largely by CMV exposure. Specific HLA alleles were associated with 16,951 TCR beta sequences at a false discovery rate of 0.05 in a later analysis. A cluster of highly shared sequence variants was judged likely to be a technical artifact of the sequencing pipeline. Sequencing depth was assumed to be roughly uniform across donors in the presence/absence analyses, though that assumption may not hold. A later genetic analysis associated a missense DCLRE1C variant with V-gene and J-gene trimming of TCR beta chains, and an independent cohort replicated the association. Over 15 rarely observed V segments, including chromosome 9 orphons, were excluded from the earlier analysis of several hundred of the donors because counts were too low. In both the original and validation cohorts, the classifier was reported to diagnose cytomegalovirus status with high specificity and sensitivity. Several of the top co-occurrence clusters appeared to be linked to parvovirus B19, influenza, CMV and Epstein-Barr virus, according to a later analysis. In a later analysis, HLA-associated TCR beta chains were found to be more clonally expanded and to have lower generation probabilities than equally common non-associated chains. CMV serostatus was the only immune exposure information available for the cohort. HLA typing was unavailable for some donors at each locus, so association tests used only the typed subset. In a later analysis, TCR association rates were found to vary across HLA loci, with the most associated TCRs seen for DRB1 alleles and the fewest for HLA-C alleles. A few of the identified cytomegalovirus-associated TCR beta chains were confirmed in vitro to be specific for cytomegalovirus antigens. When HLA alleles, especially DR and DQ, strongly co-occurred, TCR associations were difficult to assign to individual alleles. A further reported finding was that TCR beta sequences accurately predicted the HLA-A and HLA-B alleles for most subjects in the first cohort. A later genetic analysis reported fewer N-insertions in productive TCRs among donors in an Asian-associated ancestry cluster than the approximately 670-donor mean. According to the authors, the approach could potentially be generalized to other disease states and immunological phenotypes. Most TCR sequences were seen in very few donors, while some public TCRs were found in many individuals. The cohort was sequenced for TCR beta chains only, and without alpha or paired-chain data the features that could be detected were limited. In an earlier analysis of 500 to 650 of the donors, most TCR beta V segments appeared in productive rearrangements about 87% or about 30% of the time, broadly matching IMGT annotations.

Sequenced material: PBMCs. The origin of this receptor is a man aged 35-49 years in good health and CMV-seronegative. The sequence joins TRBV29-1 to TRBJ1-2; the D segment cannot be called with confidence. Here is the DNA: TGCAGCGTTGCCTTTCAGAAGATTACTAACTATGGCTACACCTTC. Its product reads: CSVAFQKITNYGYTF.